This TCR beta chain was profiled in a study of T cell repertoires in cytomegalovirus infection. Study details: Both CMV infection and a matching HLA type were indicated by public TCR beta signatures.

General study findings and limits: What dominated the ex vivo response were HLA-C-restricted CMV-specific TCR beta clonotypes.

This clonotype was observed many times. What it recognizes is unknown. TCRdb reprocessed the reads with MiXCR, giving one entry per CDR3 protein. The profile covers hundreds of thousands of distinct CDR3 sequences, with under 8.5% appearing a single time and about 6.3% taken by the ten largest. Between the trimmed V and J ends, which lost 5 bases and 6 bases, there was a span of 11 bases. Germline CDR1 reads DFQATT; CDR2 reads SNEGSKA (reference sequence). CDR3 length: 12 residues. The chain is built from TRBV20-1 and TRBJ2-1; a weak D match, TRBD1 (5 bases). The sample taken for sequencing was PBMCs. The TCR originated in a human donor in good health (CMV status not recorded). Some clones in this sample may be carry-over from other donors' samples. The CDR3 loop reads CSARRQRNEQFF. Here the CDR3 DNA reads TGCAGTGCTCGACGACAGCGCAATGAGCAGTTCTTC.